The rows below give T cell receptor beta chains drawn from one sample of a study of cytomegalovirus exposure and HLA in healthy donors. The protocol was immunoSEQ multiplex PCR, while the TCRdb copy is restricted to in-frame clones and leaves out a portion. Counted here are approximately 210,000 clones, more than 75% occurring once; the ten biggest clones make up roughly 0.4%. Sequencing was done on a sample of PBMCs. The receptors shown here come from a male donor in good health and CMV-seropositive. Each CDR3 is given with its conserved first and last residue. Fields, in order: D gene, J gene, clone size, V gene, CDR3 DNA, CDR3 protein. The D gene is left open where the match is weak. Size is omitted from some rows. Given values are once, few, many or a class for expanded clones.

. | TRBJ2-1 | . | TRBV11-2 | TGTGCCAGCAGCTTTTTTCAGGGAAACAATGAGCAGTTCTTC | CASSFFQGNNEQFF
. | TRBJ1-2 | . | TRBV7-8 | TGTGCCAGCAGCCCCCAATGGACAGTGAAAGCTAACTATGGCTACACCTTC | CASSPQWTVKANYGYTF
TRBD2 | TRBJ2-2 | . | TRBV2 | TGTGCCAGCAGAGCCGGGACTAGCGTAATCGGGGAGCTGTTTTTT | CASRAGTSVIGELFF
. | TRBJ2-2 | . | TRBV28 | TGTGCCAGCAGCCCCGGGACACCCATGGTATACACCGGGGAGCTGTTTTTT | CASSPGTPMVYTGELFF
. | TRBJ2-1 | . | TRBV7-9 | TGTGCCAGCAGCTTCAGCGATGAGCAGTTCTTC | CASSFSDEQFF
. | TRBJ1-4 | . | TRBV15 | TGTGCCACAAGTAGGGGCGCGGAGAATGAAAAACTGTTTTTT | CATSRGAENEKLFF
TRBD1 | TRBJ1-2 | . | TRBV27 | TGTGCCAGCAGCTCGACAGGGGCAGGCTATGGCTACACCTTC | CASSSTGAGYGYTF
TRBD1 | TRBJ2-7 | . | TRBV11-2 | TGTGCCAGCAGCTTAGGGGACAGTGATCCCTCTCTCGAGCAGTACTTC | CASSLGDSDPSLEQYF
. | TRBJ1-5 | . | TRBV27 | TGTGCCACCCGATCCGCCAGGGGCGGCCAGCCCCAGCATTTT | CATRSARGGQPQHF
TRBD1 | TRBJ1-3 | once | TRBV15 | TGTGCCACCAGTGGGGACAGGGGAAACACCATATATTTT | CATSGDRGNTIYF
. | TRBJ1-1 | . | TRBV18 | TGTGCCAGCTCACCCGCCTCGACAGGGAACACTGAAGCTTTCTTT | CASSPASTGNTEAFF
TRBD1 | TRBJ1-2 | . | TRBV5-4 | TGTGCCAGCACTTGGGCTACCGGGACAGCTAACTATGGCTACACCTTC | CASTWATGTANYGYTF
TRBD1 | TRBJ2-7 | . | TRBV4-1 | TGCGCCAGCAGCCAAGACGGCGTAGGGGACAGATCCTACGAGCAGTACTTC | CASSQDGVGDRSYEQYF
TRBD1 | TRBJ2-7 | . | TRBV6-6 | TGTGCCAGCAGTAACGGACAGGGTTACTACGAGCAGTACTTC | CASSNGQGYYEQYF
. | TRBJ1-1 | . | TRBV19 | TGTGCCCTTCTATCGGGCACTGAAGCTTTCTTT | CALLSGTEAFF
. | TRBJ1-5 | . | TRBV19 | TGTGCCAGTAGGCCCCTAGGCAATCAGCCCCAGCATTTT | CASRPLGNQPQHF
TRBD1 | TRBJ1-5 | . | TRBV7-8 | TGTGCCAGCAGCACCGGGACAGGGGGGAATCGCAATCAGCCCCAGCATTTT | CASSTGTGGNRNQPQHF